Presented here are 22 T cell receptor beta chains from one specimen sequenced in a study of shared clonotypes between healthy human individuals. In the naive CD8 group, cells lacked CD45RO and were positively selected for CCR7, so terminally differentiated effector memory CD45RA+ cells were left out. The data were produced by immunoSEQ multiplex PCR, yet TCRdb's version contains in-frame clones alone and is incomplete. This sample has around 1.9 million clones, with about 92% found just once. Sequencing was done on a sample of naive CD8+ T cells from PBMCs. The receptors come from a man between 18 and 35 years old in good health. Some clones in this sample may be carry-over from other donors' samples.

The chain couples TRBV19 to TRBJ2-2; 7 bases match TRBD2. Germline values: CDR1 LNHDA, CDR2 SQIVND (reference sequence). V lost 3 bases to trimming and J lost 2 bases; unmatched junction nucleotides: 3. CDR3 length equals 15 residues. CDR3: CASSITSDNTGELFF. The CDR3 nucleotides are TGTGCCAGTAGTATTACTAGCGACAACACCGGGGAGCTGTTTTTT.

The V gene is TRBV27, the J gene TRBJ2-1, with no clear D. The CDR3 is 13 residues long. The V end was cut by 3 bases, the J end by 5 bases, with 8 bases between. The V gene's germline CDR1 is MNHEY and CDR2 SMNVEV (reference sequence). The CDR3 sequence: CASSFIKNNEQFF. The CDR3 DNA reads as TGTGCCAGCAGTTTCATCAAGAACAATGAGCAGTTCTTC.

V and J are TRBV27 and TRBJ2-3, with TRBD2 as a possible D gene (5 bases). There are 15 residues in the CDR3. V lost 3 bases to trimming and J lost 1 base, with 11 bases between them. Germline V gene data show CDR1 as MNHEY and CDR2 as SMNVEV (reference sequence). CDR3 protein: CASSFVEGRTDTQYF. CDR3 nucleotides: TGTGCCAGCAGTTTTGTCGAGGGTCGCACAGATACGCAGTATTTT.

As for this clone: This CDR3 is also generated by other DNA sequences in the sample. J is TRBJ2-1 and V is TRBV27; D remains ambiguous. Germline V gives CDR1 MNHEY, CDR2 SMNVEV (reference sequence). Trimming left V 0 bases short and J 8 bases short, with 2 bases between. The CDR3 consists of 11 residues. CDR3 sequence reads: CASSLSDEQFF. CDR3 in DNA: TGTGCCAGCAGTTTATCCGATGAGCAGTTCTTC.

The rearrangement links TRBV27 to TRBJ2-6; D remains unclear. The CDR3 covers 12 residues. Trimming stripped 9 bases from V and 2 bases from J, with 5 bases between. CDR1 MNHEY and CDR2 SMNVEV come from the germline V gene (reference sequence). This chain's CDR3 is CASSAGANVLTF. CDR3 nucleotides: TGTGCCAGTTCGGCTGGGGCCAACGTCCTGACTTTC.

V usage is TRBV6-1 and J usage is TRBJ2-7; 8 bases map to TRBD1. V was pared by 7 bases and J by 7 bases, with 12 bases of the junction left unmatched. Germline lookup yields CDR1 MNHNS and CDR2 SASEGT. The CDR3 contains 14 residues. The CDR3 nucleotides read TGTGCCAGCAAGGAGACAGGGGTAGTAGGAGAGCAGTACTTC. This sequence encodes CASKETGVVGEQYF.

The gene calls are TRBV11-2 and TRBJ2-6; D is undetermined. The CDR3 length is 14 residues. CDR1 SGHAT and CDR2 FQNNGV come from the germline V gene. V gave up 4 bases and J gave up 4 bases, with 8 bases separating them. In DNA form, the CDR3 reads TGTGCCAGCAGCTCCCGTACGGGGGCCAACGTCCTGACTTTC. It specifies CASSSRTGANVLTF.

This sequence joins TRBV27 and TRBJ1-1; D is perhaps TRBD1 (5 bases). Germline CDR1 and CDR2: MNHEY and SMNVEV (reference sequence). The CDR3 totals 13 residues. V lost 8 bases to trimming and J lost 1 base, with 11 bases between them. CDR3 sequence reads: CASGRTPNTEAFF. Here the CDR3 DNA reads TGTGCCAGCGGCCGGACACCGAACACTGAAGCTTTCTTT.

The chain carries TRBV6-5 and TRBJ2-7; TRBD1 aligns across 8 bases. Germline lookup yields CDR1 MNHEY and CDR2 SVGAGI. This CDR3 is 15 amino acids long. V shed 2 bases and J 6 bases; nucleotides not matched to a gene: 9. CDR3 sequence: CASSYADRASGEQYF. The DNA for the CDR3 is TGTGCCAGCAGTTACGCGGACAGGGCATCGGGCGAGCAGTACTTC.

The rearrangement links TRBV5-1 to TRBJ2-7, with D perhaps TRBD1 (8 bases). This CDR3 region has 16 residues. Germline values: CDR1 SGHRS, CDR2 YFSETQ. V shed 0 bases and J shed 0 bases, with 13 bases lying between them. This CDR3 is CASSLGEGQASYEQYF. As DNA, the CDR3 is TGCGCCAGCAGCTTGGGGGAGGGACAGGCCTCCTACGAGCAGTACTTC.

This chain links TRBV11-3 with TRBJ2-1; 10 bases match TRBD2. Germline V gene sequence: CDR1 SGHNT, CDR2 YENEEA. The CDR3 loop spans 16 amino acids. After removal of 5 bases from V and 4 bases from J, the junction contained 8 bases not matched to a gene. The CDR3 bases are TGTGCCAGCAGCACTCGGACTAGCGGACATTACAATGAGCAGTTCTTC. This gives the protein CASSTRTSGHYNEQFF.

The chain joins TRBV2 to TRBJ2-2; tentative D call: TRBD2 (6 bases). V was clipped by 3 bases and J by 5 bases, with 13 bases between them. This CDR3 region has 15 residues. CDR1 is SNHLY and CDR2 is FYNNEI in the germline V gene. The CDR3 coding sequence is TGTGCCAGCAGTGAGGGAGGAGGTGGGACCGGGGAGCTGTTTTTT. This gives the protein CASSEGGGGTGELFF. The full variable domain, its missing parts supplied by reference TRBV2 and TRBJ2-2, is EPEVTQTPSHQVTQMGQEVILRCVPISNHLYFYWYRQILGQKVEFLVSFYNNEISEKSEIFDDQFSVERPDGSNFTLKIRSTKLEDSAMYFCASSEGGGGTGELFFGEGSRLTVL.

The chain uses TRBV28 and TRBJ1-2; D gene unclear. Germline CDR1 MDHEN, CDR2 SYDVKM. This CDR3 contains 12 residues. V gave up 2 bases and J gave up 8 bases, with 9 bases separating them. Written as DNA, the CDR3 is TGTGCCAGCAGTTTAGAAGCGGAGGGCTACACCTTC. It codes for CASSLEAEGYTF.

The CDR3 coding sequence is TGCGCCAGCAGCAGGGGACTAGCGGGAATATCTAGCACAGATACGCAGTATTTT. Its protein is CASSRGLAGISSTDTQYF. V is TRBV5-1 and J is TRBJ2-3, with 13 nucleotides matching TRBD2. Unmatched junction bases numbered 8, after V lost 4 bases and J lost 0 bases. Germline CDR1 SGHRS, CDR2 YFSETQ. The CDR3 covers 18 residues.

This rearrangement joins TRBV29-1 to TRBJ1-1, with 7 bases aligning to TRBD1. The CDR3 consists of 13 residues. The V segment lost 6 bases and the J segment 4 bases; nucleotides outside the gene matches: 8. Per germline, CDR1 SQVTM and CDR2 ANQGSEA. The CDR3 sequence is CSVQQGQLTEAFF. In DNA form, the CDR3 reads TGCAGCGTACAGCAGGGACAGCTCACTGAAGCTTTCTTT.

The genes are TRBV10-1 and TRBJ2-7; D possibly corresponds to TRBD2 (7 bases). Germline CDR1 is WNHNN and CDR2 is SYGVQD (reference sequence). This CDR3 spans 13 amino acids. The V and J ends lost 3 bases and 5 bases respectively, with 11 bases between them. CDR3 coding DNA: TGCGCCAGCAGTGACGGCGGGGGCGACGAGCAGTACTTC. Its protein is CASSDGGGDEQYF.

This chain links TRBV10-3 with TRBJ2-7; TRBD2 matches 9 bases. Germline CDR1 and CDR2: ENHRY and SYGVKD. This CDR3 spans 14 amino acids. The V and J ends lost 6 bases and 2 bases, in that order; junction bases with no gene match: 5. This chain's CDR3 is CAIRTGLAAYEQYF. DNA for the CDR3: TGTGCCATCAGAACGGGACTAGCTGCCTACGAGCAGTACTTC.

The table lists this clone with a count of one. The rearrangement joins TRBV7-9 to TRBJ2-5; the match to TRBD2 covers 12 bases. Germline CDR1 and CDR2: SEHNR and FQNEAQ (reference sequence). Germline trimming cut 2 bases from V and 2 bases from J; bases unmatched to any gene: 6. The CDR3 has 17 amino acids. CDR3 bases: TGTGCCAGCAGCTTACCCGGACTAGCGGGGCTACAAGAGACCCAGTACTTC. Amino acid sequence: CASSLPGLAGLQETQYF.

The rearrangement uses TRBV7-9 and TRBJ1-1; D gene ambiguous. Germline V gives CDR1 SEHNR, CDR2 FQNEAQ (reference sequence). Trimming left V 11 bases short and J 5 bases short, with 12 bases between. This CDR3 contains 11 residues. The CDR3 nucleotides are TGTGCCGGCGGACTGGGGACTGAAGCTTTCTTT. Translated, it gives CAGGLGTEAFF.

This clone was counted a single time. The chain has TRBV7-2 and TRBJ2-4; D possibly uses TRBD1 or TRBD2 (5 bases each). In germline, CDR1 is SGHTA, CDR2 FQGNSA. The germline V and J ends were trimmed by 5 bases and 0 bases, with 14 bases remaining between them. The CDR3 loop spans 16 amino acids. The CDR3 spells CASSTRDGIAKNIQYF. CDR3 sequence (DNA): TGTGCCAGCAGCACCCGGGACGGAATAGCCAAAAACATTCAGTACTTC.

V is TRBV6-5 and J is TRBJ2-1; D gene unclear. The CDR3 consists of 13 residues. The V end lost 3 bases, the J end lost 7 bases, and 10 bases lay between the germline ends. The germline V gene encodes CDR1 MNHEY and CDR2 SVGAGI. The DNA of the CDR3 is TGTGCCAGCAGTTATCCCCCTGGGAATGAGCAGTTCTTC. It yields the protein CASSYPPGNEQFF.

This chain links TRBV5-6 with TRBJ1-1, with unresolved D. This CDR3 comprises 13 residues. The V gene's germline CDR1 is SGHDT and CDR2 YYEEEE. Trimming removed 0 bases at V and 5 bases at J, with 8 bases between. For the CDR3, the DNA is TGTGCCAGCAGCTTGGCCAGCGGGACTGAAGCTTTCTTT. Protein sequence: CASSLASGTEAFF.